This T cell receptor (beta chain) was recovered during a study of blood T cell repertoires in COVID-19. This table comes from immunoSEQ multiplex PCR, and its TCRdb copy is limited to in-frame clones, with some not included. This table has 310,000 or so clones, around 90% appearing once. CDR1 is LGHNA and CDR2 is YSLEER in the germline V gene. Trimming removed 0 bases at V and 6 bases at J, with 11 bases between. CDR3 length: 14 amino acids. The rearrangement links TRBV4-3 to TRBJ1-1; weak D call: TRBD1 (5 bases). This receptor was obtained from a woman aged 25 to 39 who had recovered from COVID-19. The sample comprised PBMCs or T cells enriched from blood (not recorded which). The CDR3 DNA reads as TGCGCCAGCAGCCAAGATTCGGGGGTCGCTGAAGCTTTCTTT. It specifies CASSQDSGVAEAFF.